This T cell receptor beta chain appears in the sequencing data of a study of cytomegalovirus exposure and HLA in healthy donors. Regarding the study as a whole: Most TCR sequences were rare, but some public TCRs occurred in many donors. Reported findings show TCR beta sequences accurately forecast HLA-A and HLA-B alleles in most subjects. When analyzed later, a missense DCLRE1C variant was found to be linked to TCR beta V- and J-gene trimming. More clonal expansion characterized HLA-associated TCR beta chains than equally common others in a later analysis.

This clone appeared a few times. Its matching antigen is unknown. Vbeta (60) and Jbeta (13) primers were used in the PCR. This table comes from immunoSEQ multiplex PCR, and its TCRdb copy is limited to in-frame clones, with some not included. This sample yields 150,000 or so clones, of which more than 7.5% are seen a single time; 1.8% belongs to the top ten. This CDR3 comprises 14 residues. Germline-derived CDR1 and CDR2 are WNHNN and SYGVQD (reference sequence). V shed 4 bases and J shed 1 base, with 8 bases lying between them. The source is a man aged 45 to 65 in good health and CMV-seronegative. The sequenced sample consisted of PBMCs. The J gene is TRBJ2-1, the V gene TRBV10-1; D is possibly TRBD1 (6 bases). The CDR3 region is CASSGQVSYNEQFF. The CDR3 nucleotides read TGCGCCAGCAGTGGACAGGTTTCCTACAATGAGCAGTTCTTC.